This T cell receptor beta chain was profiled in a study of shared clonotypes between healthy human individuals. Measured with immunoSEQ multiplex PCR; TCRdb has only the in-frame clones, and not every one. The sample has 2 million to 2.5 million clones; under 97% are singletons. This sequence originates from a man in his late teens or twenties in good health. The source material was naive CD4+ T cells sorted from blood. The subset was: CD45RA+ positively selected.

The CDR3 spells CASRLTDGVSGNTIYF. Here the CDR3 DNA reads TGTGCCAGCAGGTTAACAGACGGAGTCTCTGGAAACACCATATATTTT. The V gene is TRBV6-4, the J gene TRBJ1-3; no clear D. CDR1 and CDR2 (germline): MRHNA, SNTAGT. V was cut by 6 bases and J by 0 bases, with 15 bases left in between. This CDR3 has 16 amino acids.